This T cell receptor beta chain was sequenced in a study of blood T cell repertoires in COVID-19. This clone was counted a few times. Only in-frame clones appear in the TCRdb table, and some are missing; sequencing was by immunoSEQ multiplex PCR. Found here are about 480,000 clones, about nine tenths of them singletons; the top ten hold around 13%. Sequencing used peripheral blood. The sequence was obtained from a woman aged 45 to 65 with COVID-19, enrolled during active disease.

The CDR3 sequence: CAARLLSGNTIYF. Here the CDR3 DNA reads TGTGCCGCCAGACTGCTCTCTGGAAACACCATATATTTT. The V gene is TRBV2, the J gene TRBJ1-3, with D unclear. The CDR3 runs to 13 residues. Germline loops: CDR1 SNHLY, CDR2 FYNNEI. The V end lost 11 bases, the J end lost 0 bases, and 11 bases lay between the germline ends.